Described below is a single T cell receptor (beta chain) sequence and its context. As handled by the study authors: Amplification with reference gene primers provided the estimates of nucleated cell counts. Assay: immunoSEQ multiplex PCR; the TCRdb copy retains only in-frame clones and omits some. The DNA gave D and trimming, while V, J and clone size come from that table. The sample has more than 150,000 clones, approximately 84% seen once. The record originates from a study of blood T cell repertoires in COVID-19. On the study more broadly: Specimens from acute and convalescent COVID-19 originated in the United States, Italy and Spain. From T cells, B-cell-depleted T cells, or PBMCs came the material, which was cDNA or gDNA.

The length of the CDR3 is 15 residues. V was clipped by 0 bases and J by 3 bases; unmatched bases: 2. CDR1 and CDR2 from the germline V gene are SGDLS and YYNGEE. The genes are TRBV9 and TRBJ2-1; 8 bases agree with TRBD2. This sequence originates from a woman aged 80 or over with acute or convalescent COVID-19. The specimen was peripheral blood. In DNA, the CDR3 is TGTGCCAGCAGCGTAGTTAGCGGGAACTACAATGAGCAGTTCTTC. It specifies CASSVVSGNYNEQFF.